This paragraph reports one TCR beta chain. The sample originates from a study of T cell clonotyping in hematopoietic cell transplantation. Time point described: recipient sample about 28 days before transplant, after cytoreduction. Recipients were bled about 28 days pretransplant and at posttransplant days 30, 100, 180. TCRdb keeps only in-frame clones here, not all; method: immunoSEQ multiplex PCR. The data contain several hundred clones, approximately 53% of them singletons. The CDR3 extends over 15 amino acids. Per germline, CDR1 SQVTM and CDR2 ANQGSEA. Deletions cut 3 bases from V and 4 bases from J, with 19 bases between.

The origin of this receptor is a man between 45 and 60 years old with myelofibrosis. Some clones in this sample may be carry-over from other donors' samples. The source material was peripheral blood mononuclear cells, sampled before stem cell transplant. The chain carries TRBV29-1 and TRBJ2-7, with D tentatively TRBD2 (6 bases). CDR3 amino acids: CSVESVGGEEYEQYF. Here the CDR3 DNA reads TGCAGCGTTGAGTCCGTCGGGGGAGAGGAGTACGAGCAGTACTTC.